The rows below give T cell receptor beta chains drawn from one sample of a study of cytomegalovirus exposure and HLA in healthy donors. Profiled with immunoSEQ multiplex PCR; TCRdb holds only in-frame clones, not every one. The sample holds about 130,000 clones; over 60% are singletons and the top ten take less than 3.5%. Sequencing used PBMCs. These receptors were obtained from a human donor in good health. Each CDR3 is given with its conserved first and last residue. A D gene is named only where the DNA matches it firmly. Not all rows give a size; the values are once, few, many and, for expanded clones, a class.

>TRBD2|-|TRBV27|16|TRBJ2-7
TGTGCCAGCAGCTACCTGGGACTAGCGGGGTCTGCGGGGCAGTACTTC
CASSYLGLAGSAGQYF
>TRBD1|-|TRBV2|17|TRBJ1-2
TGTGCCAGCAGTCCCGTAGAGGGACAGGCTTCTTCCTATGGCTACACCTTC
CASSPVEGQASSYGYTF
>-|-|TRBV6-4|16|TRBJ2-2
TGTGCCAGCAGAAAGGAGGGAATTTCGTCTGCCGGGGAGCTGTTTTTT
CASRKEGISSAGELFF
>TRBD2|once|TRBV19|16|TRBJ2-5
TGTGCCAGTAGAGGGAGACTAGCGGGGGACCAAGAGACCCAGTACTTC
CASRGRLAGDQETQYF
>TRBD2|-|TRBV5-4|19|TRBJ2-7
TGTGCCAGCAGCTTGGCCGCTAGCGGGAGGGCCCGAGTTCTATACGAGCAGTACTTC
CASSLAASGRARVLYEQYF
>-|-|TRBV19|12|TRBJ2-1
TGTGCCAGTTCGGTGTGGGGCTTTGAGCAGTTCTTC
CASSVWGFEQFF
>-|-|TRBV30|15|TRBJ2-1
TGTGCCTGGAGTGTCTGGGGGGGCGCGTACAATGAGCAGTTCTTC
CAWSVWGGAYNEQFF
>-|-|TRBV5-1|12|TRBJ2-1
TGCGCCAGCAGCTTAGCGGGGACAGAGCAGTTCTTC
CASSLAGTEQFF
>TRBD1|-|TRBV7-2|14|TRBJ1-1
TGTGCCAGCAGCTTAGAACAGGGGATCACTGAAGCTTTCTTT
CASSLEQGITEAFF
>TRBD1|-|TRBV18|16|TRBJ2-5
TGTGCCAGCTCACCCTACGCGGGACAGGGGTCGGGGACCCAGTACTTC
CASSPYAGQGSGTQYF
>-|-|TRBV9|15|TRBJ2-5
TGTGCCAGCACCCCTGGGGGCAGGGTGAGTGGGGAGCAGTACTTC
CASTPGGRVSGEQYF
>TRBD1|-|TRBV9|15|TRBJ2-3
TGTGCCAGCAGGCTCGGGGACAGGGGGACAGATACGCAGTATTTT
CASRLGDRGTDTQYF
>TRBD2|-|TRBV13|14|TRBJ2-7
TGTGCCAGCAGCTTGGGCGGGGGGGCCTACGAGCAGTACTTC
CASSLGGGAYEQYF
>-|-|TRBV27|17|TRBJ2-1
TGTGCCAGCAGTCGCGACACTCCGTTGAGCTCCTACAATGAGCAGTTCTTC
CASSRDTPLSSYNEQFF
>TRBD2|few|TRBV27|15|TRBJ2-1
TGTGCCAGCGAAAGCCTAGCGGGAGGGCCGGGTGAGCAGTTCTTC
CASESLAGGPGEQFF
>-|few|TRBV19|15|TRBJ2-5
TGTGCCAGTAGTATTACTGCAGGGCGAGCAGAGACCCAGTACTTC
CASSITAGRAETQYF
>-|-|TRBV2|14|TRBJ1-1
TGTGCCAGCAGTGGACAGGCAAAAAACACTGAAGCTTTCTTT
CASSGQAKNTEAFF
>-|-|TRBV7-2|13|TRBJ2-5
TGTGCCAGCAGCTTCAGGGTCCTAGAGACCCAGTACTTC
CASSFRVLETQYF
>TRBD1|-|TRBV11-3|15|TRBJ2-1
TGTGCCAGCAGCCCCGGGACAGGCACGTACAATGAGCAGTTCTTC
CASSPGTGTYNEQFF
>TRBD2|-|TRBV4-2|14|TRBJ2-7
TGTGCCAGCAGCCAAGAACGGGGGGGCCTCGAGCAGTACTTC
CASSQERGGLEQYF
>-|-|TRBV6-1|13|TRBJ2-7
TGTGCCAGCAGTGTCGGGGGGCCCTACGAGCAGTACTTC
CASSVGGPYEQYF
>TRBD1|few|TRBV30|13|TRBJ2-3
TGTGCCTGCTCGGACAGGGTGAGAGATACGCAGTATTTT
CACSDRVRDTQYF
>-|few|TRBV19|13|TRBJ2-5
TGTGCCAGTAGTATAGTCAACCAAGAGACCCAGTACTTC
CASSIVNQETQYF
>TRBD1|-|TRBV2|13|TRBJ2-7
TGTGCCAGCACCCGGGACAGTCCCTACGAGCAGTACTTC
CASTRDSPYEQYF
>TRBD2|-|TRBV28|15|TRBJ2-1
TGTGCCAGCAGTTTCGGGACTAGCAGATACAATGAGCAGTTCTTC
CASSFGTSRYNEQFF
>-|-|TRBV4-2|15|TRBJ1-1
TGTGCCAGCAGCCAAGGGTCAGGGTTGAACACTGAAGCTTTCTTT
CASSQGSGLNTEAFF
>-|once|TRBV6-5|15|TRBJ1-2
TGTGCCAGCAGTTACTCTTATGGGGAGAACTATGGCTACACCTTC
CASSYSYGENYGYTF
>-|few|TRBV7-3|13|TRBJ2-5
TGTGCCAGCAGCTTCGGGAGTGTGGAGACCCAGTACTTC
CASSFGSVETQYF
>TRBD2|-|TRBV30|16|TRBJ2-1
TGTGCCTGGAGTACGGGGGCTAGCGGGGCATACAATGAGCAGTTCTTC
CAWSTGASGAYNEQFF
>-|-|TRBV6-6|15|TRBJ1-3
TGTGCCAGCAGCCGCGACAGGTTCTCTGGAAACACCATATATTTT
CASSRDRFSGNTIYF
>-|few|TRBV29-1|15|TRBJ2-7
TGCAGCGTTGATCAAGGGTACGGACTCAAATACGAGCAGTACTTC
CSVDQGYGLKYEQYF
>TRBD2|-|TRBV28|15|TRBJ2-3
TGTGCCAGCAGGCGAGCGGGAGGGCCTTCAGATACGCAGTATTTT
CASRRAGGPSDTQYF
>-|-|TRBV6-5|11|TRBJ2-3
TGTGCCAGCAGTTATCTAGATACGCAGTATTTT
CASSYLDTQYF
>TRBD2|-|TRBV7-2|15|TRBJ2-1
TGTGCCAGCAGCTATCAGCGGGGATTTCTTGATGAGCAGTTCTTC
CASSYQRGFLDEQFF
>TRBD2|-|TRBV11-1|17|TRBJ2-7
TGTGCCAGCAGCTTAGCCGGGACTAGCGGGAGCTCCTACGAGCAGTACTTC
CASSLAGTSGSSYEQYF
>-|few|TRBV9|14|TRBJ1-3
TGTGCCAGCAGCGTAGGGGTACTAGGAAACACCATATATTTT
CASSVGVLGNTIYF
>-|-|TRBV7-9|13|TRBJ1-2
TGTGCCAGCAGCCCGACAGCCCTCTATGGCTACACCTTC
CASSPTALYGYTF
>-|-|TRBV19|15|TRBJ2-4
TGTGCCAGTAGTCCGACAGGCCCCGTCAAAAACATTCAGTACTTC
CASSPTGPVKNIQYF
>-|-|TRBV7-2|12|TRBJ2-5
TGTGCCAGCAGCTTGAGTAGCGGCCCTCAGTACTTC
CASSLSSGPQYF
>TRBD1|-|TRBV5-1|14|TRBJ2-2
TGCGCCAGCAGTCCAGGGGGGAACACCGGGGAGCTGTTTTTT
CASSPGGNTGELFF
>-|medium-sized|TRBV6-5|13|TRBJ1-1
TGTGCCAGCAGAACTGACAAGAACACTGAAGCTTTCTTT
CASRTDKNTEAFF
>-|-|TRBV5-6|13|TRBJ2-1
TGTGCCAGCAGCGGGGGGAGGAGCTTGAGACAGTTCTTC
CASSGGRSLRQFF
>-|-|TRBV4-3|14|TRBJ1-1
TGCGCCAGCAGCCAGAAAACAGGACACACTGAAGCTTTCTTT
CASSQKTGHTEAFF
>-|once|TRBV25-1|17|TRBJ2-2
-
CASSEWGQGAGTGELLF
>-|-|TRBV6-5|14|TRBJ2-2
TGTGCCAGCAGGCGATACAGGGACACCGGGGAGCTGTTTTTT
CASRRYRDTGELFF
>TRBD1|-|TRBV7-6|14|TRBJ2-4
TGTGCCAGCAGCCCCGGGACAGACAAAAACATTCAGTACTTC
CASSPGTDKNIQYF
>TRBD1|-|TRBV11-2|14|TRBJ2-1
TGTGCCAGCAGCCAACAAACAGGGGCCCATGAGCAGTTCTTC
CASSQQTGAHEQFF
>TRBD1|-|TRBV2|14|TRBJ1-3
TGTGCCAGCAGTCTAACAGGGGCTTCAGACACCATATATTTT
CASSLTGASDTIYF
>-|-|TRBV7-2|17|TRBJ1-2
TGTGCCAGCACCCTTATCGGGGGGGCCCCTCCTAACTATGGCTACACCTTC
CASTLIGGAPPNYGYTF
>TRBD1|few|TRBV28|16|TRBJ1-6
TGTGCCAGCAGTTGGACAGGGAGCTCCTATAATTCACCCCTCCACTTT
CASSWTGSSYNSPLHF
>TRBD2|few|TRBV7-2|15|TRBJ2-7
TGTGCCAGCAGCTCCGAGCGGGGGGCAAACTACGAGCAGTACTTC
CASSSERGANYEQYF
>-|few|TRBV27|15|TRBJ2-1
TGTGCCAGCAGTTTATCCCAGACAGCGTACAATGAGCAGTTCTTC
CASSLSQTAYNEQFF
>TRBD1|-|TRBV30|16|TRBJ1-2
TGTGCCTGGAGACGACCGGGACAGGGGGTTATCTATGGCTACACCTTC
CAWRRPGQGVIYGYTF